This T cell receptor (beta chain) was found in a study of technical replicates of blood from a handful of donors. Trimming cost V 0 bases and J 6 bases, with 9 bases left between them. The germline CDR1 and CDR2 sequences are SGHRS and YFSETQ. There are 14 residues in the CDR3. Produced via immunoSEQ multiplex PCR; TCRdb's table is partial and in-frame only. The sample shows 85,000 to 100,000 clones, 90% to 95% of them seen only once. V is TRBV5-1 and J is TRBJ1-4; D ambiguous. This sequence originates from a human donor in good health. Material for sequencing was T cells isolated from PBMCs. The CDR3 is CASSLGGIDEKLFF. CDR3 bases: TGCGCCAGCAGCTTGGGAGGGATCGATGAAAAACTGTTTTTT.